The source of this T cell receptor (beta chain) is a study of shared clonotypes between healthy human individuals. Germline values: CDR1 SQVTM, CDR2 ANQGSEA. V gave up 7 bases and J gave up 2 bases; unmatched junction bases: 6. CDR3 length equals 14 residues. Partitioning of CD4+ cells yielded a CD45RA+ naive subset and a CD45RA-negative memory subset. The assay was immunoSEQ multiplex PCR, and TCRdb's table has in-frame clones only and misses some. The sample shows more than 2 million clones, 90% to 96% of them seen only once. This chain connects TRBV29-1 to TRBJ2-2; 8 bases fit TRBD2. Sample: naive CD4+ T cells sorted from blood. The subset here: CD45RA+ positively selected. The origin of this receptor is a man between 18 and 35 years old in good health. The CDR3 DNA is TGCAGCGCCGGGGGGGACGGCAACACCGGGGAGCTGTTTTTT. Encoded protein: CSAGGDGNTGELFF.